This paragraph reports one TCR beta chain. Its target is unknown. This record comes from a study of cytomegalovirus exposure and HLA in healthy donors. Study-wide points: Apart from CMV serostatus, no immune exposure information was available.

This PCR relied on a set of 60 Vbeta primers and 13 Jbeta primers. Sequenced by immunoSEQ multiplex PCR; TCRdb stores in-frame clones only, minus some. Among just over 200,000 clones listed, roughly 80% were seen once. The TCR originated in a woman between 40 and 50 years old in good health and CMV-seronegative. Material for sequencing was PBMCs.

The CDR3 DNA follows: TGTGCCAGCAGCTTAGAGCCGGGGGGCTACAATGAGCAGTTCTTC. It specifies CASSLEPGGYNEQFF. V and J are TRBV11-2 and TRBJ2-1; 7 bases are shared with TRBD2. CDR1 SGHAT and CDR2 FQNNGV come from the germline V gene. Unmatched junction bases numbered 2, after V lost 0 bases and J lost 3 bases. The CDR3 consists of 15 residues. The whole variable domain, remainder taken from reference TRBV11-2 and TRBJ2-1, is EAGVAQSPRYKIIEKRQSVAFWCNPISGHATLYWYQQILGQGPKLLIQFQNNGVVDDSQLPKDRFSAERLKGVDSTLKIQPAKLEDSAVYLCASSLEPGGYNEQFFGPGTRLTVL.